The following is a T cell receptor (beta chain) sequence with its context. Recovered status in Cohort 3 required two negative PCRs, clearance, or symptom resolution. The data are from a study of blood T cell repertoires in COVID-19. Study information: The samples span acute and convalescent COVID-19 from the United States, Italy and Spain. Sources were T cells, B-cell-depleted T cells, or PBMCs; the material itself was cDNA or gDNA.

This CDR3 is built from 14 residues. V was clipped by 3 bases and J by 11 bases; unmatched bases: 12. Germline CDR1 SGHRS, CDR2 YFSETQ. How the authors handled the data: For nucleated cells, counts were estimated from reference gene primer amplification. The repertoire was sequenced with immunoSEQ multiplex PCR; TCRdb's copy has only in-frame clones and lacks some. The V and J calls and clone size are taken from that table; D and trimming were inferred from the DNA. The sample has approximately 150,000 clones, 65% to 90% seen once. The sample was PBMCs or T cells enriched from blood (not recorded which). The chain links TRBV5-1 to TRBJ1-1; 8 bases fit TRBD1. The sequence was obtained from a man over 45 who had recovered from COVID-19. The CDR3 protein is CASSSGTGGVSAFF. CDR3 in DNA: TGCGCCAGCAGCTCCGGGACAGGCGGAGTGAGCGCTTTCTTT. The variable domain in full, with the rest retrieved from reference TRBV5-1 and TRBJ1-1, is KAGVTQTPRYLIKTRGQQVTLSCSPISGHRSVSWYQQTPGQGLQFLFEYFSETQRNKGNFPGRFSGRQFSNSRSEMNVSTLELGDSALYLCASSSGTGGVSAFFGQGTRLTVV.